Below, 29 T cell receptor beta chains from the same sample are listed, as sequenced in a study of blood T cell repertoires in COVID-19. Clones were read by immunoSEQ multiplex PCR, and TCRdb kept only the in-frame ones, dropping some. The table shows 95,000 to 120,000 clones, with approximately 90% occurring only once. Sample: peripheral blood. Receptors originate from a woman in her 50s with acute or convalescent COVID-19.

This clone was seen a single time. The chain couples TRBV9 to TRBJ2-5; 7 nucleotides line up with TRBD2. The V gene end was trimmed by 4 bases and the J gene end by 5 bases; junction bases not matched to a gene: 11. Germline assignment: CDR1 SGDLS and CDR2 YYNGEE. The CDR3 runs to 15 residues. The CDR3 nucleotides read TGTGCCAGCAGCTCCATGGGACTACCAGGGGAGACCCAGTACTTC. Translated, it gives CASSSMGLPGETQYF.

The table lists this clone with a count of one. The genes are TRBV30 and TRBJ1-5; no definite D call. Trimming pared 2 bases from V and 0 bases from J, leaving 20 bases between. The germline V gene has CDR1 GTSNPN and CDR2 SVGIG (reference sequence). CDR3 size: 18 residues. The CDR3 protein is CAWSPGVGFDYSNQPQHF. DNA for the CDR3: TGTGCCTGGAGTCCCGGGGTGGGGTTCGATTATAGCAATCAGCCCCAGCATTTT. Variable domain in full (rest from reference TRBV30 and TRBJ1-5): SQTIHQWPATLVQPVGSPLSLECTVEGTSNPNLYWYRQAAGRGLQLLFYSVGIGQISSEVPQNLSASRPQDRQFILSSKKLLLSDSGFYLCAWSPGVGFDYSNQPQHFGDGTRLSIL.

The CDR3 DNA is TGTGCCATCAGTGAGCTCGTTGGCTACACCTTC. Translated: CAISELVGYTF. The V and J genes are TRBV10-3 and TRBJ1-2, with D uncertain. Germline V gene lookup returns CDR1 ENHRY and CDR2 SYGVKD. V shed 2 bases and J shed 7 bases, with 5 bases lying between them. The CDR3 loop spans 11 amino acids.

This clone occurred once. This chain joins TRBV7-2 and TRBJ2-2; D call uncertain. The CDR3 covers 15 residues. Per germline, CDR1 SGHTA and CDR2 FQGNSA. Between the trimmed V and J ends, which lost 1 base and 9 bases, there was a span of 15 bases. This CDR3 is CASSLEVLLGRELFF. CDR3 bases: TGTGCCAGCAGCTTAGAAGTACTACTTGGCAGGGAGCTGTTTTTT.

The rearrangement uses TRBV5-4 and TRBJ2-7; TRBD2 aligns across 7 bases. The CDR3 runs to 15 residues. The V gene end was trimmed by 3 bases and the J gene end by 1 base; junction bases not matched to a gene: 7. Germline V lookup: CDR1 SGHNT, CDR2 YYREEE (reference sequence). CDR3 in DNA: TGTGCCAGCAGCTCGGGGGGTTCCCTATCCTACGAGCAGTACTTC. It codes for CASSSGGSLSYEQYF.

V gene TRBV11-2 combines with J gene TRBJ2-1; D possibly corresponds to TRBD2 (5 bases). Trimming shortened V by 1 base and J by 5 bases, and 12 bases separated the two germline ends. Germline values: CDR1 SGHAT, CDR2 FQNNGV. This CDR3 has 15 residues. This CDR3 reads CASSLGASFHNEQFF. CDR3 coding DNA: TGTGCCAGCAGCTTAGGGGCTAGCTTTCACAATGAGCAGTTCTTC.

The chain recombines TRBV7-9 with TRBJ2-2; D is unclear. With 4 bases removed from V and 3 bases from J, the gap between germline ends came to 3 bases. CDR3 length equals 12 residues. Germline V CDR1 and CDR2: SEHNR, FQNEAQ (reference sequence). The CDR3 is CASSSYTGELFF. CDR3 in DNA: TGTGCCAGCAGCTCCTACACCGGGGAGCTGTTTTTT.

DNA of the CDR3: TGTGCCAGCAGACAACTCCTCGGGACTAGCGGGACTCAAGAGACCCAGTACTTC. It codes for CASRQLLGTSGTQETQYF. This sequence joins TRBV28 and TRBJ2-5; TRBD2 matches at 13 bases. Germline trimming cut 6 bases from V and 2 bases from J; bases unmatched to any gene: 12. The CDR3 runs to 18 residues. The germline V gene has CDR1 MDHEN and CDR2 SYDVKM.

V usage is TRBV7-8 and J usage is TRBJ2-3; tentative D call: TRBD2 (6 bases). Between the trimmed V and J ends, which lost 2 bases and 0 bases, there was a span of 15 bases. This CDR3 region has 17 residues. CDR1 is SGHVS, CDR2 FQNEAQ, per germline. This CDR3 reads CASSLSGGIRSTDTQYF. CDR3 nucleotides: TGTGCCAGCAGCTTATCCGGGGGTATACGTAGCACAGATACGCAGTATTTT.

The genes are TRBV4-3 and TRBJ2-4; D may be TRBD2 (6 bases). This CDR3 spans 18 amino acids. The V gene lost 4 bases and the J gene lost 2 bases, with 21 bases spanning the gap. Per germline, CDR1 LGHNA and CDR2 YSLEER. For the CDR3, the DNA is TGCGCCAGCAGCCCCGGTCTATCGGAGGGCGTGTCCAAAAACATTCAGTACTTC. This translates into CASSPGLSEGVSKNIQYF.

This clone has just one count. The J gene is TRBJ1-2, the V gene TRBV21-1; the D call TRBD1 from the table was never checked on the DNA. TRBV21-1 is noted as a pseudogene. CDR3 length: 18 amino acids. For the CDR3, the DNA is TGTGCCAGCAGCAAAGGTTCCCTAGGGACAGACCCACCCTATGGCTACACCTTC. Translated: CASSKGSLGTDPPYGYTF.

The chain recombines TRBV28 with TRBJ1-2; D ambiguous. Trimming removed 3 bases at V and 5 bases at J, with 10 bases between. Germline CDR1 MDHEN, CDR2 SYDVKM. The CDR3 loop spans 13 amino acids. CDR3 coding DNA: TGTGCCAGCAGTTTGCCCGACATATATGGCTACACCTTC. Protein: CASSLPDIYGYTF.

The J gene is TRBJ1-2, the V gene TRBV30, with TRBD1 matching over 7 bases. V dropped 1 base and J dropped 8; count of bases not matched to a gene: 13. The CDR3 loop spans 15 amino acids. CDR1 GTSNPN and CDR2 SVGIG come from the germline V gene (reference sequence). CDR3 DNA: TGTGCCTGGAGTGACATTTGGACAGGCAGCGGGGGCTACACCTTC. Residues: CAWSDIWTGSGGYTF.

V is TRBV7-9 and J is TRBJ1-2, with TRBD1 matching over 8 bases. This CDR3 contains 13 residues. Germline lookup yields CDR1 SEHNR and CDR2 FQNEAQ (reference sequence). V lost 6 bases to trimming and J lost 3 bases; unmatched junction nucleotides: 3. This CDR3 is CASSGDRHYGYTF. The CDR3 DNA reads as TGTGCCAGCAGTGGGGACAGGCACTATGGCTACACCTTC.

This chain links TRBV3-1 (or the pseudogene TRBV3-2) with TRBJ2-1, with TRBD2 as a possible D gene (6 bases). Germline CDR1 reads LGHDT; CDR2 reads YNNKEL (reference sequence). The length of the CDR3 is 14 residues. V lost 5 bases and J lost 9, with 17 bases in between. The DNA of the CDR3 is TGTGCCAGCAGCATGGTTAGCGGTGGAAGTGAGCAGTTCTTC. The encoded protein is CASSMVSGGSEQFF.

The gene calls are TRBV27 and TRBJ1-2; D is unclear. The CDR3 runs to 14 residues. In germline, CDR1 is MNHEY, CDR2 SMNVEV (reference sequence). Trimming took 5 bases from V and 4 from J, leaving 14 bases between them. In DNA, the CDR3 is TGTGCCAGCAGTCCCAGTGTGGCAGTCTATGGCTACACCTTC. This codes for CASSPSVAVYGYTF.

The chain has TRBV5-6 and TRBJ1-2; D might be TRBD1 (5 bases). Germline CDR1 is SGHDT and CDR2 is YYEEEE. The CDR3 is made up of 15 amino acids. V shed 0 bases and J shed 0 bases, with 9 bases lying between them. The CDR3: CASSLASRANYGYTF. The DNA for the CDR3 is TGTGCCAGCAGCTTGGCCAGCAGGGCTAACTATGGCTACACCTTC.

This rearrangement joins TRBV12-3 or TRBV12-4 to TRBJ1-2; weak D call: TRBD1 (5 bases). CDR3 length: 12 amino acids. V lost 4 bases and J lost 6, with 9 bases in between. The CDR3 DNA reads TGTGCCAGCAGTTGGGGGACTGATGGCTACACCTTC. Translating it yields CASSWGTDGYTF.

The V call is TRBV7-9, the J call TRBJ2-6; the D gene is possibly TRBD1 (6 bases). V lost 8 bases and J 1 base, leaving 21 bases between the germline ends. Germline V lookup: CDR1 SEHNR, CDR2 FQNEAQ (reference sequence). This CDR3 region has 18 residues. The CDR3 region is CASSLYTGKGSGANVLTF. The CDR3 bases are TGTGCCAGCTCCTTGTATACAGGGAAAGGGTCTGGGGCCAACGTCCTGACTTTC.

The rearrangement uses TRBV3-1 (or the pseudogene TRBV3-2) and TRBJ2-1; the match to TRBD2 covers 7 bases. The CDR3 extends over 13 amino acids. V gave up 1 base and J gave up 15 bases; unmatched junction bases: 9. The V gene's germline CDR1 is LGHDT and CDR2 YNNKEL (reference sequence). The CDR3 DNA reads TGTGCCAGCAGCCAAGGCGGACTAGGGGCGCGGTTCTTC. Residues: CASSQGGLGARFF.

The rearrangement joins TRBV6-5 to TRBJ1-2; 9 positions match TRBD1. CDR3 length: 13 residues. J gave up 6 bases and V 6 bases, and 5 bases lay outside the gene matches. Germline CDR1 is MNHEY and CDR2 is SVGAGI. The CDR3 DNA follows: TGTGCCAGCAGACTAGACAGGGGGGATGGCTACACCTTC. It specifies CASRLDRGDGYTF.

The chain uses TRBV3-1 (or the pseudogene TRBV3-2) and TRBJ1-1; D might be TRBD1 (5 bases). V lost 3 bases, J lost 11 bases, and 13 bases lay in between. In germline, CDR1 is LGHDT, CDR2 YNNKEL (reference sequence). This CDR3 contains 12 residues. The CDR3 here is CASSQEGVWAFF. As DNA, the CDR3 is TGTGCCAGCAGCCAGGAAGGGGTGTGGGCTTTCTTT.

This sequence joins TRBV12-3 or TRBV12-4 and TRBJ2-2, with no clear D. CDR3 length: 11 amino acids. V was clipped by 3 bases and J by 8 bases, with 4 bases between them. CDR3 sequence (DNA): TGTGCCAGCAGTTTTAGTGGGGAGCTGTTTTTT. Its translation: CASSFSGELFF.

The CDR3 here is CASTDRAYGYTF. The CDR3, as DNA: TGTGCCAGCACAGACAGGGCCTATGGCTACACCTTC. This chain connects TRBV28 to TRBJ1-2; 7 nucleotides align to TRBD1. Germline CDR1 reads MDHEN; CDR2 reads SYDVKM. CDR3 length: 12 residues. The trim removed 7 bases at V and 4 bases at J, leaving 3 bases unmatched.

The chain carries TRBV4-1 and TRBJ1-1; D is unclear. Per germline, CDR1 MGHRA and CDR2 YSYEKL. V was shortened by 1 base and J by 5 bases, with 5 bases between the two germline ends. The CDR3 sequence is 12 residues long. CDR3 nucleotides: TGCGCCAGCAGCCAAGTCGGGACTGAAGCTTTCTTT. Encoded protein: CASSQVGTEAFF.

This chain links TRBV30 with TRBJ2-3; perhaps TRBD1 as D (5 bases). Trimming removed 2 bases at V and 0 bases at J, with 12 bases between. Germline V gene sequence: CDR1 GTSNPN, CDR2 SVGIG (reference sequence). This CDR3 has 15 residues. CDR3 nucleotide sequence: TGTGCCTGGAGTTCGCAGGGCCCTAGCACAGATACGCAGTATTTT. This encodes CAWSSQGPSTDTQYF.

The chain links TRBV24-1 to TRBJ2-2, with a weak D call TRBD1 (6 bases). The length of the CDR3 is 14 residues. The V and J ends lost 7 bases and 0 bases respectively, with 8 bases between them. The V gene's germline CDR1 is KGHDR and CDR2 SFDVKD. The CDR3 loop reads CATRQGPNTGELFF. CDR3 coding DNA: TGTGCCACCAGACAGGGCCCGAACACCGGGGAGCTGTTTTTT.

The gene calls are TRBV24-1 and TRBJ2-2; TRBD1 agrees at 9 bases. The germline V gene encodes CDR1 KGHDR and CDR2 SFDVKD. The J segment lost 0 bases and the V segment lost 7 bases, leaving 2 bases of the junction unmatched. The CDR3 runs 15 residues. CDR3 bases: TGTGCCACCAGCCGACAGGGGGCGAACACCGGGGAGCTGTTTTTT. Protein product: CATSRQGANTGELFF.

This clone was counted a few times. CDR3 sequence: CASSPITGFPVSGNTIYF. For the CDR3, the DNA is TGTGCCAGCTCACCAATAACAGGGTTCCCCGTTTCCGGAAACACCATATATTTT. The chain combines TRBV18 with TRBJ1-3, with D perhaps TRBD1 (6 bases). The CDR3 consists of 18 residues. The V and J ends lost 2 bases and 4 bases respectively, with 21 bases between them. Looked up from germline, CDR1 is KGHSH and CDR2 is LQKENI.